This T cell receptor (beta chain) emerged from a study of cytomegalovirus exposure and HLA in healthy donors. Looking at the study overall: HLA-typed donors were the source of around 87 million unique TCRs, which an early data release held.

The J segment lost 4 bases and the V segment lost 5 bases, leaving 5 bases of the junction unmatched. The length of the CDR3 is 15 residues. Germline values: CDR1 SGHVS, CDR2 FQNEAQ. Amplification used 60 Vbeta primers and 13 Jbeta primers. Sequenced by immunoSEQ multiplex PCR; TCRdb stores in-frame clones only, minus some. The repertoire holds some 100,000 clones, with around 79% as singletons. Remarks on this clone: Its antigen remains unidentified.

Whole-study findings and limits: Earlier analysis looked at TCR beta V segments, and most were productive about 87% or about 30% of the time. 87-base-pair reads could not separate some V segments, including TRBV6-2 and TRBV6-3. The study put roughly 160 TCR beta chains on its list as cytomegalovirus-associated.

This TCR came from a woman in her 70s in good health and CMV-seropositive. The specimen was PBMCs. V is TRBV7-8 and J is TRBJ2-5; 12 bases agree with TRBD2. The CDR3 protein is CASSRLAGVRETQYF. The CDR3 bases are TGTGCCAGCAGCCGACTAGCGGGAGTAAGAGAGACCCAGTACTTC.